This T cell receptor (beta chain) was retrieved from a study of identical twins. In TCRdb, the 5' RACE reads were re-called with MiXCR into one record per CDR3 protein. Among about 460,000 distinct CDR3 sequences, 14% were seen once, and the ten largest hold about 0.54%. This clonotype was counted only a few times. There are 17 residues in the CDR3. V was pared by 1 base and J by 0 bases, with 16 bases between. Germline assignment: CDR1 LGHNA and CDR2 YNFKEQ. Every one of the donors was a healthy Caucasian. The sample was also linked to a second study, of yellow fever vaccine responses in identical twins.

The sample comprised CD4+ T cells sorted from blood. The chain employs TRBV4-2 and TRBJ2-7, with D hard to call. This sequence originates from a woman younger than 35 in good health. CDR3 amino acids: CASSQVPQQKSSYEQYF. In DNA form, the CDR3 reads TGTGCCAGCAGCCAAGTCCCCCAGCAGAAGAGCTCCTACGAGCAGTACTTC.